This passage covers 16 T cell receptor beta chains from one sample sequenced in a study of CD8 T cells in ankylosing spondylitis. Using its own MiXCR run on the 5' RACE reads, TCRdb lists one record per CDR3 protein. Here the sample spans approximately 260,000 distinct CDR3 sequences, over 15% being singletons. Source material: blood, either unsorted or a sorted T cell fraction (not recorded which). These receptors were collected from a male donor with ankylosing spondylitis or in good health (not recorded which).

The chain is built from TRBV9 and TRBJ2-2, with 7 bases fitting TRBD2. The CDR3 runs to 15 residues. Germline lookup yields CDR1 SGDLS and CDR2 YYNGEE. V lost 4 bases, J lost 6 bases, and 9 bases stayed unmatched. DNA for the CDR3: TGTGCCAGCAGCCCTGGAAAAGCGGGGTCCGGGGAGCTGTTTTTT. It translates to CASSPGKAGSGELFF.

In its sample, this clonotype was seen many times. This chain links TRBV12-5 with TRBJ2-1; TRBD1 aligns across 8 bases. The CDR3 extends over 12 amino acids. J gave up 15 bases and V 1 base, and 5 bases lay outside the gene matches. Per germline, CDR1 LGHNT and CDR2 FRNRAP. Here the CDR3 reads CASGLGRTGLFF. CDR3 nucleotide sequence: TGTGCTAGTGGTTTGGGCAGGACAGGGCTGTTCTTC.

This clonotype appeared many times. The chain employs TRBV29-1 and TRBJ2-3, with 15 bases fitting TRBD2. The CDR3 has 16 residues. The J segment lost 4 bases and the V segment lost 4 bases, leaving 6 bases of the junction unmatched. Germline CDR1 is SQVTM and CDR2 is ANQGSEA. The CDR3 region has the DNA TGCAGCGTTGCCCCGGGACTAGCGGGAGGCCCAGATACGCAGTATTTT. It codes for CSVAPGLAGGPDTQYF.

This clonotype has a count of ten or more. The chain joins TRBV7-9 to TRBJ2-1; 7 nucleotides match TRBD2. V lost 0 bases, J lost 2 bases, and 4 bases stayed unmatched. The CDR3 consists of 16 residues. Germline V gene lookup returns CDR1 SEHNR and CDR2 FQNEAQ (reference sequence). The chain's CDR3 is CASSLAPGLTYNEQFF. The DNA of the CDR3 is TGTGCCAGCAGCTTAGCTCCGGGACTAACCTACAATGAGCAGTTCTTC.

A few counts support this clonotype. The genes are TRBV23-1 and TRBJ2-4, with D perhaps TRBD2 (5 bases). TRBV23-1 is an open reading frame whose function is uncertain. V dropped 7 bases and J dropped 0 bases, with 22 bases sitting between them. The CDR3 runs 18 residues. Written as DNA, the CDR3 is TGCGCCAGCACCCCAAGGGAGACATCACTGCTAGCCAAAAACATTCAGTACTTC. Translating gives CASTPRETSLLAKNIQYF.

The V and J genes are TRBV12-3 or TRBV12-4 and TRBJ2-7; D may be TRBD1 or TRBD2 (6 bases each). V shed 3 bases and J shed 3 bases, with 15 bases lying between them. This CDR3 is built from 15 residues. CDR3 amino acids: CASSFAGRGGYEQYF. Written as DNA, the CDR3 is TGTGCCAGCAGTTTCGCCGGGAGAGGGGGCTACGAGCAGTACTTC.

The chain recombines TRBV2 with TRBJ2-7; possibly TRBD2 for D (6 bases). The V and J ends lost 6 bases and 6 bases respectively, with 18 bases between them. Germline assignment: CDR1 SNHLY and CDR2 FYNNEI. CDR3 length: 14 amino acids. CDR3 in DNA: TGTGCCAGCAGCGCGCCCCTGGGACTCCTCGAGCAGTACTTC. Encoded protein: CASSAPLGLLEQYF.

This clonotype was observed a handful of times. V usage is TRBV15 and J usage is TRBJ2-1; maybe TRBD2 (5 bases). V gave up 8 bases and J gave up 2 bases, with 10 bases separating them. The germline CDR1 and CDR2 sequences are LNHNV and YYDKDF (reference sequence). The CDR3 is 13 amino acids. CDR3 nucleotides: TGTGCCACCGGGCGAGGGCCCTACAATGAGCAGTTCTTC. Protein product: CATGRGPYNEQFF.

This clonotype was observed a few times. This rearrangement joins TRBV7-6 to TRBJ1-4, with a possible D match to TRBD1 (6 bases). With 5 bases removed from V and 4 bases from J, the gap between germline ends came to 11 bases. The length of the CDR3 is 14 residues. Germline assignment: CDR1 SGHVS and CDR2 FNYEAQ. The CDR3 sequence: CASSPEGVNEKLFF. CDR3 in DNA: TGTGCCAGCAGCCCAGAGGGGGTTAATGAAAAACTGTTTTTT.

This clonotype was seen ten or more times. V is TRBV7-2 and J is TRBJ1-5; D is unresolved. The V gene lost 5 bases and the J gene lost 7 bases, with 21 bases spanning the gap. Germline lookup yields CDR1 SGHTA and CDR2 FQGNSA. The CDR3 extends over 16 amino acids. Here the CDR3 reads CASSPDGPRPRQPQHF. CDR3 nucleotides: TGTGCCAGCAGCCCCGACGGACCCCGACCAAGGCAGCCCCAGCATTTT.

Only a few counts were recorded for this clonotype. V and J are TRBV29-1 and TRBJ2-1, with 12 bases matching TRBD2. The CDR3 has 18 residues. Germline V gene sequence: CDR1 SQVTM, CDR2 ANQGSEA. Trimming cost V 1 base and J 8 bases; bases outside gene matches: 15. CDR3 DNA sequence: TGCAGCGTTGAAGTGGGGGCCAAGACTAGCGGGAGTATTGATGAGCAGTTCTTC. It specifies CSVEVGAKTSGSIDEQFF.

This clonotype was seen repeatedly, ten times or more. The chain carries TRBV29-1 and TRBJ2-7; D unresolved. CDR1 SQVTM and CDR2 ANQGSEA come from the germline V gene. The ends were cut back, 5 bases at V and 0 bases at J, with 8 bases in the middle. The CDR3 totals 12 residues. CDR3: CSVLLASYEQYF. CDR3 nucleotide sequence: TGCAGCGTTCTCCTGGCCTCCTACGAGCAGTACTTC.

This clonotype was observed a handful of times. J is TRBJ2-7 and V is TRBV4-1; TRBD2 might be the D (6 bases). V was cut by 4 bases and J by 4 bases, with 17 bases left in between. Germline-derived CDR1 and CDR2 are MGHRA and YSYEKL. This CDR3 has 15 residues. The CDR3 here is CASSPGKGLFYEQYF. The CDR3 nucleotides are TGCGCCAGCAGCCCTGGAAAGGGACTGTTTTACGAGCAGTACTTC.

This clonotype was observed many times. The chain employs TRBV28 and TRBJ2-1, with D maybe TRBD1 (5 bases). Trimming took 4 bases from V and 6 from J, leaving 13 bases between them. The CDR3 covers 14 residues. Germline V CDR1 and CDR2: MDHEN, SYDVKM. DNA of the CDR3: TGTGCCAGCAGTTACCAGGGTATGGGCAATGAGCAGTTCTTC. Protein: CASSYQGMGNEQFF. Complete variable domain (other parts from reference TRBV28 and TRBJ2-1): DVKVTQSSRYLVKRTGEKVFLECVQDMDHENMFWYRQDPGLGLRLIYFSYDVKMKEKGDIPEGYSVSREKKERFSLILESASTNQTSMYLCASSYQGMGNEQFFGPGTRLTVL.

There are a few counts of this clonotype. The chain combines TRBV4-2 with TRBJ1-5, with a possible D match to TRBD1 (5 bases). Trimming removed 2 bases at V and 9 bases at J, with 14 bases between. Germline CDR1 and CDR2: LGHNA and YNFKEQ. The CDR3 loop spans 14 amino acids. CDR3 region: CASSQPQEGRPQHF. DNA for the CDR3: TGTGCCAGCAGCCAACCCCAGGAGGGACGGCCCCAGCATTTT.

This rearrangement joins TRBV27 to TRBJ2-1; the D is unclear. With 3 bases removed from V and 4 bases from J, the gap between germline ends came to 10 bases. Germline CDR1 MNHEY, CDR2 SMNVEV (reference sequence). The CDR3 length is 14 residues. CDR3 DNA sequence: TGTGCCAGCAGTTTCTCGGACGGATACAATGAGCAGTTCTTC. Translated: CASSFSDGYNEQFF.